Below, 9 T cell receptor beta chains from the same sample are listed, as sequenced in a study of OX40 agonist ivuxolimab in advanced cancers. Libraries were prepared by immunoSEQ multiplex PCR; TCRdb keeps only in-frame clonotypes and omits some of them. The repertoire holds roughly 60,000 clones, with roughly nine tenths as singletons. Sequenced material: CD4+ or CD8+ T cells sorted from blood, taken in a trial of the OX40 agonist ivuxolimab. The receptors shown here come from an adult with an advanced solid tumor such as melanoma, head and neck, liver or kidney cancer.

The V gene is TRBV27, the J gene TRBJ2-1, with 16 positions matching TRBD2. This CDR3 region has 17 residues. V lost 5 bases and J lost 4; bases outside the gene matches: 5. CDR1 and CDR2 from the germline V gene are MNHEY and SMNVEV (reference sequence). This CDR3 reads CASSPGLAGGPYNEQFF. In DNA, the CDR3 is TGTGCCAGCAGTCCGGGACTAGCGGGAGGGCCTTACAATGAGCAGTTCTTC.

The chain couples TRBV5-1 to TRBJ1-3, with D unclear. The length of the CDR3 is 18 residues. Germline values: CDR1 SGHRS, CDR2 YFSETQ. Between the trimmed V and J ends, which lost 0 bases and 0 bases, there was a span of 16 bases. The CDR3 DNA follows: TGCGCCAGCAGCTTGGGGCAGCTAATACCCCTCTCTGGAAACACCATATATTTT. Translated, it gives CASSLGQLIPLSGNTIYF.

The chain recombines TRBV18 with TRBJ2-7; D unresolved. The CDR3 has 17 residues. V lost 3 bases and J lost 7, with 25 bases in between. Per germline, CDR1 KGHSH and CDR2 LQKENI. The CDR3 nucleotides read TGTGCCAGCTCACCCCCCCCCGGCCAACTCCGATTAGGTGAGCAGTACTTC. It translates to CASSPPPGQLRLGEQYF.

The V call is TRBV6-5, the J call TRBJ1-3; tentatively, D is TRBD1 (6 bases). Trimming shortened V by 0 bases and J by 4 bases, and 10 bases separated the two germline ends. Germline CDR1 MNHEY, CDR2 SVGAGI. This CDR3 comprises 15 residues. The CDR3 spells CASSYSNREGNTIYF. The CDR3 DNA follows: TGTGCCAGCAGTTACTCCAACAGGGAAGGAAACACCATATATTTT.

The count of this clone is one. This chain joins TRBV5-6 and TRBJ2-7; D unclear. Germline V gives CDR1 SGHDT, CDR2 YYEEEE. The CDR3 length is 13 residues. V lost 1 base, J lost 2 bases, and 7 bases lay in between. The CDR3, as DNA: TGTGCCAGCAGCTTGAAGAGCACCTACGAGCAGTACTTC. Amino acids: CASSLKSTYEQYF.

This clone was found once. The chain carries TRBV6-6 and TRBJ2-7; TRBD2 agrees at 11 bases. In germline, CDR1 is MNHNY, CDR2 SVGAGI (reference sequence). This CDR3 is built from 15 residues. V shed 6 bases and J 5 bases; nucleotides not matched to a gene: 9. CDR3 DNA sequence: TGTGCCAGCAGAAGCACTAGCGGGAGTTTCCACGAGCAGTACTTC. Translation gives CASRSTSGSFHEQYF.

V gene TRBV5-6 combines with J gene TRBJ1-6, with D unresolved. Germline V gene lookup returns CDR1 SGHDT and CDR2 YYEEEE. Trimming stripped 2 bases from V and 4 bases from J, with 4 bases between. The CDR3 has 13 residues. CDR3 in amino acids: CASSLVYNSPLHF. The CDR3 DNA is TGTGCCAGCAGCTTAGTATATAATTCACCCCTCCACTTT.

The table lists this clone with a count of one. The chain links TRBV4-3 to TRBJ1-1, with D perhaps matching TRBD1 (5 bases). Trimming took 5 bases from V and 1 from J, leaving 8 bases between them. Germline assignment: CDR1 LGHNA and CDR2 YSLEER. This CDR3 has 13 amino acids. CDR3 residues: CASSVGQNTEAFF. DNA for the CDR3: TGCGCCAGCAGCGTAGGACAGAACACTGAAGCTTTCTTT.

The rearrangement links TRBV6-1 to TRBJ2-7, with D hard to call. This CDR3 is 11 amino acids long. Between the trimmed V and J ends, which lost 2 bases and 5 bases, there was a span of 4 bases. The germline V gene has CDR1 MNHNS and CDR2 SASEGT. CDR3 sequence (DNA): TGTGCCAGCAGTGAATGGGACGAGCAGTACTTC. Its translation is CASSEWDEQYF.